Sequencing of this T cell receptor beta chain was carried out in a study of cytomegalovirus exposure and HLA in healthy donors. Study-level findings and limits: The authors enumerated 180 or so TCR beta chains as linked to cytomegalovirus.

V was clipped by 2 bases and J by 6 bases; unmatched bases: 16. Germline-derived CDR1 and CDR2 are KGHSH and LQKENI. The CDR3 is 17 residues long. Sequencing was performed with immunoSEQ multiplex PCR; in TCRdb, only in-frame clones are kept and a portion is missing. In the table there are over 250,000 clones, about 90% of which are singletons. Turning to this clone: What it binds is not known.

This chain uses TRBV18 with TRBJ2-7, with 7 bases matching TRBD2. The sequenced sample consisted of PBMCs. The clonotype comes from a woman aged 25 to 39 in good health and CMV-seropositive. CDR3 bases: TGTGCCAGCTCACCAGGTCTAGCGGTCGCAGGCGGGGTCGAGCAGTACTTC. It translates to CASSPGLAVAGGVEQYF. The full variable domain, completed using reference TRBV18 and TRBJ2-7, is NAGVMQNPRHLVRRRGQEARLRCSPMKGHSHVYWYRQLPEEGLKFMVYLQKENIIDESGMPKERFSAEFPKEGPSILRIQQVVRGDSAAYFCASSPGLAVAGGVEQYFGPGTRLTVT.